The 12 T cell receptor beta chains in this list originate from one sample, sequenced in a study of blood T cells in healthy people across ages. Primers used in a second PCR of roughly 7 to 12 cycles were a sample-barcoded 5' primer and a J-beta primer mix. Each CDR3 protein gets one entry after TCRdb re-called the 5' RACE reads with MiXCR. The sample has about 730,000 distinct CDR3 sequences, roughly 43% seen once. The sample comprised blood. The receptors come from a woman in her sixties or seventies in good health.

This clonotype turned up a few times. The V gene is TRBV25-1, the J gene TRBJ1-2, with D unresolved. V shed 4 bases and J shed 4 bases, with 13 bases lying between them. Germline V gene lookup returns CDR1 MGHDK and CDR2 SYGVNS. The CDR3 covers 14 residues. CDR3 residues: CASSGQVQTYGYTF. The CDR3 bases are TGTGCCAGCAGTGGCCAGGTTCAGACCTATGGCTACACCTTC.

This clonotype came up a few times. The chain joins TRBV11-3 to TRBJ2-1; 7 bases match TRBD2. The germline CDR1 and CDR2 sequences are SGHNT and YENEEA. CDR3 size: 15 residues. J lost 2 bases, V lost 5 bases, and 6 bases had no gene match. CDR3 sequence reads: CASSPAGEAYNEQFF. The CDR3 nucleotides are TGTGCCAGCAGCCCTGCGGGGGAAGCCTACAATGAGCAGTTCTTC.

V is TRBV19 and J is TRBJ1-1; TRBD1 matches 7 bases. The CDR3 is made up of 14 amino acids. CDR1 and CDR2 (germline): LNHDA, SQIVND (reference sequence). V lost 6 bases and J lost 0; bases outside the gene matches: 4. This CDR3 is CASRSGGVNTEAFF. CDR3 coding DNA: TGTGCCAGTAGATCAGGGGGTGTGAACACTGAAGCTTTCTTT.

This clonotype was detected only a few times. The chain employs TRBV20-1 and TRBJ2-7, with TRBD2 matching over 12 bases. V lost 6 bases and J lost 4; bases outside the gene matches: 7. The CDR3 contains 14 residues. Germline-derived CDR1 and CDR2 are DFQATT and SNEGSKA (reference sequence). The CDR3 reads CSAWTSGIGYEQYF. The CDR3 bases are TGCAGTGCCTGGACTAGCGGGATTGGGTACGAGCAGTACTTC.

This chain connects TRBV15 to TRBJ1-1; D unresolved. V lost 1 base and J lost 1, with 7 bases in between. The CDR3 runs to 14 residues. Germline values: CDR1 LNHNV, CDR2 YYDKDF (reference sequence). The CDR3 nucleotides read TGTGCCACCAGCAGAGGATTGGGGAACACTGAAGCTTTCTTT. Translating it yields CATSRGLGNTEAFF.

Ten or more counts support this clonotype. J is TRBJ2-3 and V is TRBV10-3; no firm D call. Per germline, CDR1 ENHRY and CDR2 SYGVKD. This CDR3 spans 13 amino acids. Trimming stripped 4 bases from V and 0 bases from J, with 5 bases between. DNA for the CDR3: TGTGCCATCAGTGGGTCTAGCACAGATACGCAGTATTTT. This sequence encodes CAISGSSTDTQYF.

A remark on this clonotype: This could be a read error, since a much larger clone is one nucleotide away. The chain recombines TRBV12-3 or TRBV12-4 with TRBJ2-5, with 7 bases identical to TRBD2. This CDR3 comprises 15 residues. V lost 1 base and J lost 11; bases outside the gene matches: 13. CDR3 protein: CASSLGSGLYNEQYF. The CDR3 DNA sequence: TGTGCCAGCAGTTTAGGTAGCGGGTTATACAATGAGCAGTACTTC.

This sequence joins TRBV4-2 and TRBJ1-6; D not resolved. The CDR3 is made up of 15 amino acids. The V and J ends lost 4 bases and 5 bases respectively, with 12 bases between them. Germline lookup yields CDR1 LGHNA and CDR2 YNFKEQ. CDR3 coding DNA: TGTGCCAGCAGCCGAGACAACGGCAATAATTCACCCCTCCACTTT. Protein sequence: CASSRDNGNNSPLHF.

This clonotype has just a few counts. The V call is TRBV15, the J call TRBJ2-3; the match to TRBD2 covers 10 bases. Germline values: CDR1 LNHNV, CDR2 YYDKDF (reference sequence). V dropped 0 bases and J dropped 6; count of bases not matched to a gene: 6. The CDR3 is made up of 16 amino acids. The CDR3 DNA is TGTGCCACCAGCAGAGATGCTAGCGGGAGATACGATACGCAGTATTTT. Translated: CATSRDASGRYDTQYF.

The chain recombines TRBV15 with TRBJ2-1; 9 nucleotides agree with TRBD1. This CDR3 has 15 amino acids. Germline V lookup: CDR1 LNHNV, CDR2 YYDKDF (reference sequence). V was pared by 0 bases and J by 6 bases, with 3 bases of the junction left unmatched. CDR3 in DNA: TGTGCCACCAGCAGAGATGGGACAGGGTTCAATGAGCAGTTCTTC. Translation gives CATSRDGTGFNEQFF.

The table lists this clonotype with a few counts. One base away lies a much larger clone, so this may be a sequencing read error. The rearrangement joins TRBV12-3 or TRBV12-4 to TRBJ2-6; D is perhaps TRBD1 or TRBD2 (6 bases each). CDR3 size: 14 residues. The CDR3 spells CASTRRSGATVLTF. In DNA form, the CDR3 reads TGTGCCAGCACCCGGAGGTCGGGGGCCACCGTCCTGACTTTC.

This clonotype was picked up a small number of times. The chain links TRBV20-1 to TRBJ1-2; no clear D gene. Trimming stripped 5 bases from V and 4 bases from J, with 14 bases between. The CDR3 sequence is 13 residues long. CDR1 and CDR2 (germline): DFQATT, SNEGSKA (reference sequence). The CDR3 loop is CSAPPGLRYGYTF. The CDR3, as DNA: TGCAGTGCTCCCCCAGGACTCCGCTATGGCTACACCTTC.